Listed below are T cell receptor beta chains from one sample, sequenced in a study of CXCR4 blockade with PD-1 therapy in pancreatic cancer. The repertoire was sequenced with immunoSEQ multiplex PCR; TCRdb's copy has only in-frame clones and lacks some. The sample lists just over 8,000 clones, around three fifths occurring once. The sequenced sample consisted of tumor tissue. Every receptor here comes from a human donor with pancreatic ductal adenocarcinoma. The CDR3 runs from the conserved cysteine through the conserved F or W. Fields, in order: J gene, D gene, clone size, V gene, CDR3 protein, CDR3 DNA. A D gene is named only where the DNA matches it firmly. Expanded clones get a size class; other rows say once, few or many, or leave the size out.

J gene: TRBJ1-1
D gene: .
clone size: .
V gene: TRBV6-1
CDR3 protein: CASSEAETGAEAFF
CDR3 DNA: TGTGCCAGCAGTGAAGCGGAAACAGGTGCTGAAGCTTTCTTT

J gene: TRBJ2-3
D gene: TRBD2
clone size: .
V gene: TRBV10-2
CDR3 protein: CASSVLAGGGSTDTQYF
CDR3 DNA: TGCGCCAGCAGTGTACTAGCGGGAGGAGGGAGCACAGATACGCAGTATTTT

J gene: TRBJ2-3
D gene: .
clone size: .
V gene: TRBV5-1
CDR3 protein: CASSVSSTRGPYTDTQYF
CDR3 DNA: TGCGCCAGCAGCGTTAGCAGTACACGGGGGCCCTACACAGATACGCAGTATTTT

J gene: TRBJ2-3
D gene: TRBD2
clone size: .
V gene: TRBV6-8
CDR3 protein: CASSPLAGVADTQYF
CDR3 DNA: TGTGCCAGCAGCCCCTTGGCGGGAGTGGCTGATACGCAGTATTTT

J gene: TRBJ2-6
D gene: TRBD1
clone size: .
V gene: TRBV11-3
CDR3 protein: CASSYTQGAGANVLTF
CDR3 DNA: TGTGCCAGCAGCTATACCCAGGGGGCTGGGGCCAACGTCCTGACTTTC

J gene: TRBJ2-6
D gene: .
clone size: .
V gene: TRBV19
CDR3 protein: CASSTSGTNVLTF
CDR3 DNA: TGTGCCAGTAGTACCTCTGGGACCAACGTCCTGACTTTC

J gene: TRBJ1-2
D gene: .
clone size: .
V gene: TRBV6-4
CDR3 protein: CASMLWGTSRVYKGYTF
CDR3 DNA: TGTGCCAGCATGTTATGGGGAACATCGCGGGTCTATAAGGGCTACACCTTC

J gene: TRBJ1-5
D gene: .
clone size: .
V gene: TRBV7-1
CDR3 protein: CASSLAGDQPQHF
CDR3 DNA: TGTGCCAGCAGCTTAGCGGGGGATCAGCCCCAGCATTTT

J gene: TRBJ2-2
D gene: .
clone size: .
V gene: TRBV7-6
CDR3 protein: CASSLDRSTEELFF
CDR3 DNA: TGTGCCAGCAGCTTAGACAGATCCACCGAGGAGCTGTTTTTT

J gene: TRBJ2-3
D gene: .
clone size: .
V gene: TRBV5-1
CDR3 protein: CASSFGPSTDTQYF
CDR3 DNA: TGCGCCAGCAGCTTTGGCCCCAGCACAGATACGCAGTATTTT

J gene: TRBJ2-2
D gene: .
clone size: .
V gene: TRBV5-1
CDR3 protein: CASTLDYNTGELFF
CDR3 DNA: TGCGCCAGCACCCTCGACTACAACACCGGGGAGCTGTTTTTT

J gene: TRBJ2-3
D gene: TRBD2
clone size: .
V gene: TRBV14
CDR3 protein: CASSQRGHSGGPTDTQYF
CDR3 DNA: TGTGCCAGCAGCCAAAGAGGGCATAGCGGGGGCCCCACAGATACGCAGTATTTT

J gene: TRBJ1-1
D gene: TRBD1
clone size: few
V gene: TRBV28
CDR3 protein: CASSPHRGSVMNTEAFF
CDR3 DNA: TGTGCCAGCAGTCCTCACAGGGGAAGCGTTATGAACACTGAAGCTTTCTTT

J gene: TRBJ2-3
D gene: .
clone size: .
V gene: TRBV29-1
CDR3 protein: CSALRLPNTDTQYF
CDR3 DNA: TGCAGCGCGTTGCGGTTGCCTAACACAGATACGCAGTATTTT

J gene: TRBJ1-1
D gene: .
clone size: .
V gene: TRBV10-3
CDR3 protein: CATRTSDGTEAFF
CDR3 DNA: TGTGCCACCCGGACTTCAGATGGGACTGAAGCTTTCTTT

J gene: TRBJ1-1
D gene: .
clone size: .
V gene: TRBV18
CDR3 protein: CASSPTNSFAAEAFF
CDR3 DNA: TGTGCCAGCTCACCCACGAATTCTTTTGCGGCTGAAGCTTTCTTT

J gene: TRBJ2-1
D gene: .
clone size: .
V gene: TRBV25-1
CDR3 protein: CASSDPRQNNNEQFF
CDR3 DNA: TGTGCCAGCAGTGATCCCAGACAGAACAACAATGAGCAGTTCTTC